This entry concerns a single T cell receptor (beta chain). This clone was seen once. What antigen it recognizes has not been identified. No clone much larger than this one lies a single base away; base qualities are absent. Donors were healthy HIV-negative adults with no recently reported acute infections or vaccinations. Every donor was a Caucasian adult residing in Nashville, Tennessee, USA. Magnetic negative selection was used to enrich CD4+ T cells, after which naive cells were positively selected on CD45RA and the negative fraction became the memory subset. After blood collection by leukapheresis, PBMCs were isolated using Ficoll-Histopaque density gradient centrifugation and then cryopreserved in the vapor phase of liquid nitrogen. Analytical flow cytometry was used to check the purity and quantity of each magnetically sorted T cell population. Genomic DNA was isolated from every sorted fraction and measured by UV absorbance on a Nanodrop 2000c.

The source of the sample is a study of shared clonotypes between healthy human individuals (dated by TCRdb to the early 2020s). Broadly, across the study: The cohort included a few men and two women between 18 and 49 years of age. Per donor, three plates each were used for CD4 naive and CD4 memory, two for CD8 naive, and one for CD8 memory. To estimate repertoire size and how much clonotype sharing occurs between individuals, the study deeply sequenced the blood TCR repertoires of roughly 5 healthy adults. Libraries were prepared and TCR repertoires were sequenced by different laboratories using diverse techniques, in order to increase sequencing depth and limit assay-specific biases. Each donor's leukapheresis produced roughly between about 0.9 and 9.5 billion PBMCs. Here is what the overall study found, with its caveats: Compared with non-shared clonotypes, the clonotypes found in all four sorted-subset donors had higher generation probabilities. Sharing across several donors was observed for 5% to 6.5% of naive CD4, 3% to 3.5% of naive CD8, around 2.5% of memory CD4, and around 0.4% of memory CD8 clonotypes. Incomplete sequencing was indicated by rarefaction of sorted-subset datasets, despite the large sequencing depth. Sampling was restricted to blood, and TCR repertoires in tissue are likely to differ from TCR repertoires in blood. Pairwise subsampling indicated that sequencing depth was expected to affect the degree of clonotype sharing among donors. Naive subsets generally had larger estimated clonotype richness than memory subsets did. Because the study included only a small number of donors, the genetic and exposure-history diversity represented was limited.

The germline V gene (reference sequence) provides CDR1 MNHNY and CDR2 SVGAGI. The trim is 4 bases for V and 4 bases for J, with a gap of 10 bases between the germline ends. The CDR3 runs 13 residues from the cysteine to the phenylalanine. Of all the DNA, just the CDR3 is kept, 39 bases in frame from base 1. Using the deep immunoSEQ assay, TCR CDR3 regions were amplified from genomic DNA by multiplex PCR. Genomic DNA extracted from each cell subset was distributed evenly over all wells of several immunoSEQ 96-well plates, and each plate served as one replicate. Each replicate PCR for sorted subsets received roughly 0.2 ug genomic DNA, equal to roughly 29,000 T cell genomes. The purified libraries were quantified using a Qubit 3.0 fluorometer, sized with a Bioanalyzer 2100, and then quantified again using the KAPA Library Quantification kit. Every immunoSEQ 96-well plate was sequenced on a separate single-read 150-cycle Illumina NextSeq 550 flow cell. The source study handled its data this way. Because only junctional sequences without quality scores were contained in the immunoSEQ output, filtering matching that applied to full-length reads could not be performed. To assign V/J genes and CDR3, sequences were annotated against IMGT germline references using PyIR, a Python wrapper for IgBLAST v1.9. Reads were filtered out if the reads had weak V/J assignments (E-value above 1e-6), no CDR3, stop codons, out-of-frame junctions, or ambiguous translated residues. A V3J clonotype was defined by an identical inferred V gene, J gene, and CDR3 amino acid sequence. The percentage overlap between two repertoires was calculated by dividing the number of shared unique clonotypes by the size of the smaller repertoire. RTK rarefaction, the Chao1 estimator, and Recon v2.1 estimates of unobserved clonotypes were used to assess repertoire richness. For all TCRbeta clonotypes obtained by the gDNA method from a few donors, generation probabilities were computed with OLGA. Here the immuneACCESS table is served through TCRdb, limited to in-frame sequences with V and J called. Missing clones are a known gap in these copies; in checked studies unresolved V genes cover under half, and the rest lacks a known reason. Clone size and V and J calls were adopted from that table, with D and trimming inferred from the DNA. The sample table contains around 720,000 clones; only one count was recorded for around 73% of them. The ten largest clones add up to more than 1.5% of the sample.

The sequencing sample was made of memory CD4+ T cells sorted from blood. The cell subset or site label corresponds to: CD45RA-negative fraction. The TCR was taken from a woman in her thirties in good health. The sequence joins TRBV6-6 to TRBJ1-1; the D gene cannot be resolved reliably. The DNA sequence is given as TGTGCCAGCAGTTTCATGAGGGCCACTGAAGCTTTCTTT. It is translated as CASSFMRATEAFF.